This note documents a single T cell receptor beta chain sequence. Its antigen is unknown. PCR was performed a second time for about 6 to 12 cycles using a sample-barcoded 5' primer and a J-beta primer mix. TCRdb re-analysed the 5' RACE reads in MiXCR, keeping a single row per CDR3 protein. The sample has roughly 500,000 distinct CDR3 sequences; approximately 30% are singletons. These data are taken from a study of blood T cells in healthy people across ages. The V end lost 3 bases, the J end lost 3 bases, and 14 bases lay between the germline ends. This CDR3 region has 14 residues. From germline, CDR1 is DFQATT and CDR2 SNEGSKA (reference sequence). Notes on the study in general: A roughly linear fall in TCR beta diversity per million T cells was seen with increasing age.

Donation came from healthy Caucasian individuals in Russia who were aged about 6 to 95. Donors gave 8.5 to 10 milliliters of peripheral blood apiece. This clonotype was sampled from a woman aged 70 to 79 in good health. The V gene is TRBV20-1, the J gene TRBJ1-2; no definite D call. The sample was blood. The CDR3 DNA sequence: TGCAGTGCTAGTCATGGGCAGGCCCACTATGGCTACACCTTC. It encodes CSASHGQAHYGYTF.